The rows below give T cell receptor beta chains drawn from one sample of a study of blood T cell repertoires in COVID-19. Profiled with immunoSEQ multiplex PCR; TCRdb holds only in-frame clones, not every one. The data hold 650,000 to 800,000 clones, with 85% to 90% observed a single time. Source material: peripheral blood. These receptors were collected from a woman younger than 30 with acute or convalescent COVID-19. Each CDR3 is given with its conserved first and last residue. The D gene is left open where the match is weak. Not every row has a clone size; where given, it reads once, few, many or a size class.

v_gene	d_gene	j_gene	len	abundance	CDR3nt	CDR3aa
TRBV9	-	TRBJ1-2	15	few	TGTGCCAGCAGCGTAGATGGGCTGATGGGTAGTGGCTACACCTTC	CASSVDGLMGSGYTF
TRBV9	-	TRBJ1-2	12	-	TGTGCCAGCAGCACGCAGGGTTATGGCTACACCTTC	CASSTQGYGYTF
TRBV29-1	-	TRBJ2-2	14	-	TGCAGCGTTGAAGGGACTACAAGCACCGGGGAGCTGTTTTTT	CSVEGTTSTGELFF
TRBV5-5	-	TRBJ2-1	13	-	TGTGCCAGCAGCTGGGCCCTTAACAATGAGCAGTTCTTC	CASSWALNNEQFF
TRBV23-1	TRBD1	TRBJ1-6	14	-	TGCGCCACCTACAGACAGGGGGGGAATTCACCCCTCCACTTT	CATYRQGGNSPLHF
TRBV19	-	TRBJ2-5	14	-	TGTGCCAGTAGTCGTAGCGGAACCCAAGAGACCCAGTACTTC	CASSRSGTQETQYF
TRBV30	TRBD1	TRBJ1-2	14	-	TGTGCCTGGAAACCAGACAGGGGGCCTTTTGGCTACACCTTC	CAWKPDRGPFGYTF
TRBV2	-	TRBJ1-3	17	-	TGTGCCAGCAGTGAAGTGGGTAGATGGGGACAAGGAAACACCATATATTTT	CASSEVGRWGQGNTIYF
TRBV2	-	TRBJ2-3	14	-	TGTGCCAGCATCAGGGGCCTCAGCACAGATACGCAGTATTTT	CASIRGLSTDTQYF
TRBV24-1	-	TRBJ2-7	13	-	TGTGCCACCAGTGTCCAGGGGAGCTACGAGCAGTACTTC	CATSVQGSYEQYF
TRBV7-2	-	TRBJ1-2	14	-	TGTGCCAGCAGCCCCGGGGGGACTCGCTATGGCTACACCTTC	CASSPGGTRYGYTF
TRBV10-3	TRBD2	TRBJ2-1	19	-	TGTGCCATCAGTGATAGGGGCCGACTAGCGGGGGGATTCTACAATGAGCAGTTCTTC	CAISDRGRLAGGFYNEQFF
TRBV6-2/TRBV6-3	TRBD1	TRBJ2-2	15	few	TGTGCCAGCAGCCGGACAGGGGGCTTAACCGGGGAGCTGTTTTTT	CASSRTGGLTGELFF
TRBV15	-	TRBJ2-1	11	-	TGTGCCACCAGCAGAGATCTTGAGCAGTTCTTC	CATSRDLEQFF
TRBV4-1	-	TRBJ1-2	16	-	TGCGCCAGCAGCCAGGTACCGACCGGGACTAACTATGGCTACACCTTC	CASSQVPTGTNYGYTF
TRBV2	-	TRBJ1-1	11	-	TGTGCCAGCAGCAGTAACACTGAAGCTTTCTTT	CASSSNTEAFF
TRBV27	-	TRBJ1-4	14	-	TGTGCCAGTTCCGGTCGGGGTCGGGAAGAAAAACTGTTTTTT	CASSGRGREEKLFF
TRBV3-1/TRBV3-2	-	TRBJ1-6	14	few	TGTGCCAGCAGCCAGGGCGGGGATAATTCACCCCTCCACTTT	CASSQGGDNSPLHF
TRBV11-2	-	TRBJ1-6	16	-	TGTGCCAGCAGTCCCCCCCGAGGCTACCATAATTCACCCCTCCACTTT	CASSPPRGYHNSPLHF
TRBV29-1	-	TRBJ1-1	13	-	TGCAGCGTAGTCAGGGGTCTAAACACTGAAGCTTTCTTT	CSVVRGLNTEAFF
TRBV12-3/TRBV12-4	-	TRBJ1-1	13	-	TGTGCCAGCAGTCCTTATGAGAGCACTGAAGCTTTCTTT	CASSPYESTEAFF
TRBV9	-	TRBJ1-2	12	-	TGTGCCAGCAGCGGCAGGGAGGGAGGCTACACCTTC	CASSGREGGYTF
TRBV4-1	-	TRBJ1-2	19	once	TGCGCCAGCAGCCAAGATAGGGGAGGATGGCAGGGATTAGACTATGGCTACACCTTC	CASSQDRGGWQGLDYGYTF
TRBV6-4	-	TRBJ2-6	15	-	TGTGCCAGCAGTGAACAGGAATCTGGGGCCAACGTCCTGACTTTC	CASSEQESGANVLTF
TRBV15	TRBD2	TRBJ2-1	17	few	TGTGCCACCAGCAGGCGTGGGGGGCGGGGGGGCCTTGATGAGCAGTTCTTC	CATSRRGGRGGLDEQFF
TRBV4-1	-	TRBJ2-1	16	-	TGCGCCAGCAGCCCCCGGGACTGGGACTCCTACAATGAGCAGTTCTTC	CASSPRDWDSYNEQFF
TRBV6-4	-	TRBJ1-6	15	-	TGTGCCAGCAGTGACGGGGCTGGGGATAATTCACCCCTCCACTTT	CASSDGAGDNSPLHF
TRBV27	-	TRBJ2-3	13	-	TGTGCTAGCAGAGGGGGGGCCGGAGATACGCAGTATTTT	CASRGGAGDTQYF
TRBV10-2	TRBD1	TRBJ1-4	16	-	TGCGCCAGCCCCGAGGAGGGGGCCGCGACTAATGAAAAACTGTTTTTT	CASPEEGAATNEKLFF
TRBV6-4	TRBD2	TRBJ2-3	15	few	TGTGCCAGCAGTGGGGGCGGGGGTCCTACAGATACGCAGTATTTT	CASSGGGGPTDTQYF
TRBV2	-	TRBJ1-5	12	-	TGTGCCAGCAGTTACGAGGGTCAGCCCCAGCATTTT	CASSYEGQPQHF
TRBV19	-	TRBJ2-7	16	-	TGTGCCAGTAGTCCTAGGGCCTCCCAGGGGACCTACGAGCAGTACTTC	CASSPRASQGTYEQYF
TRBV6-2/TRBV6-3	-	TRBJ2-6	15	once	TGTGCCAGCAGCAGCAACAGGGCCGGGGCCAACGTCCTGACTTTC	CASSSNRAGANVLTF
TRBV3-1/TRBV3-2	-	TRBJ1-6	16	-	TGTGCCAGCAGCCGGTCGCAGTTAAGCTATAATTCACCCCTCCACTTT	CASSRSQLSYNSPLHF
TRBV1	-	TRBJ1-2	19	-	TGCACCAGCAGCCAAGATGTAAGGGAGACAGGGGGCGCGGGGGCGGGCTACACCTTC	CTSSQDVRETGGAGAGYTF
TRBV29-1	-	TRBJ1-1	13	-	TGCAGCTCAATAGGGGGTAAGAACACTGAAGCTTTCTTT	CSSIGGKNTEAFF
TRBV27	-	TRBJ1-2	13	-	TGTGCCAGCAGTTTAGAGGGCGGCTATGGCTACACCTTC	CASSLEGGYGYTF
TRBV12-5	TRBD2	TRBJ2-7	14	once	TGTGCTAGTGGCGCTGGGGGGGGGACCTACGAGCAGTACTTC	CASGAGGGTYEQYF
TRBV29-1	-	TRBJ1-1	11	-	TGCAGCGTTGAACTCTACACTGAAGCTTTCTTT	CSVELYTEAFF
TRBV6-1	-	TRBJ1-1	16	-	TGTGCCAGCAGAGAAGGGGGGGGGCAGGGCGTCACTGAAGCTTTCTTT	CASREGGGQGVTEAFF
TRBV11-2	TRBD2	TRBJ2-1	16	-	TGTGCCAGCAGCCCTACGCTAGCGGGGGGCTACAATGAGCAGTTCTTC	CASSPTLAGGYNEQFF
TRBV20-1	TRBD1	TRBJ2-7	14	-	TGCAGTGCTAGTGGACAGGGCTTTGTCTACGAGCAGTACTTC	CSASGQGFVYEQYF
TRBV11-2	-	TRBJ1-1	13	-	TGTGCCAGCAGCCAAGGGGTTGGCACTGAAGCTTTCTTT	CASSQGVGTEAFF
TRBV9	-	TRBJ1-1	13	-	TGTGCCACCTCGAGAGGGGGGGACACTGAAGCTTTCTTT	CATSRGGDTEAFF
TRBV5-1	-	TRBJ1-1	14	few	TGCGCCAGCAGCTTCAGACAGGAGAACACTGAAGCTTTCTTT	CASSFRQENTEAFF
TRBV6-2/TRBV6-3	-	TRBJ2-7	17	-	TGTGCCAGCAGTTACTCCCCCTCCGCCGGGACTGGCTACGAGCAGTACTTC	CASSYSPSAGTGYEQYF
TRBV4-2	-	TRBJ2-7	15	-	TGTGCCAGCAGCCAAGAGAGTAGCGGTTCCTACGAGCAGTACTTC	CASSQESSGSYEQYF
TRBV30	-	TRBJ1-1	13	-	TGTGCCTGGAGTGTCGGGGGTAGGATTGAAGCTTTCTTT	CAWSVGGRIEAFF
TRBV28	TRBD1	TRBJ2-1	16	-	TGTGCCAGCAGTTTTCCACGACAGGGAATCTACAATGAGCAGTTCTTC	CASSFPRQGIYNEQFF
TRBV6-4	TRBD2	TRBJ2-3	16	-	TGTGCCAGCAGTGACTCGATTGTGGGGGGGGCAGATACGCAGTATTTT	CASSDSIVGGADTQYF
TRBV6-5	TRBD1	TRBJ1-4	15	-	TGTGCCAGCAGTCCCCGGACAGGGGGAAATGAAAAACTGTTTTTT	CASSPRTGGNEKLFF
TRBV4-2	-	TRBJ2-1	15	-	TGTGCCAGCAGCCAAGATCAGGGGGGCTACAATGAGCAGTTCTTC	CASSQDQGGYNEQFF
TRBV10-2	TRBD1	TRBJ1-5	14	-	TGCGCCAGCACTAGGACAGGGGGGGATCAGCCCCAGCATTTT	CASTRTGGDQPQHF
TRBV19	-	TRBJ1-1	16	-	TGTGCCAGTAGTATAGTGGTCGGGGGGCATGACACTGAAGCTTTCTTT	CASSIVVGGHDTEAFF
TRBV6-5	TRBD1	TRBJ2-7	14	-	TGTGCCAGCAGCCGATGGACAGGACCCTACGAGCAGTACTTC	CASSRWTGPYEQYF
TRBV12-5	TRBD1	TRBJ1-2	12	-	TGTGCTAGTGGTAATACAGGGGGCGCGGAGACCTTC	CASGNTGGAETF
TRBV5-1	TRBD1	TRBJ1-2	16	-	TGCGCCAGCAGCCGTACCGGGACAGGGAAGGATGGAGGCTACACCTTC	CASSRTGTGKDGGYTF
TRBV6-1	-	TRBJ2-7	13	-	TGTGCCAGCAGTGAAGCAGTGAGCTACGAGCAGTACTTC	CASSEAVSYEQYF
TRBV7-9	-	TRBJ2-1	15	-	TGTGCCAGCAGCTTCGGCGGGACAGCCTACAATGAGCAGTTCTTC	CASSFGGTAYNEQFF